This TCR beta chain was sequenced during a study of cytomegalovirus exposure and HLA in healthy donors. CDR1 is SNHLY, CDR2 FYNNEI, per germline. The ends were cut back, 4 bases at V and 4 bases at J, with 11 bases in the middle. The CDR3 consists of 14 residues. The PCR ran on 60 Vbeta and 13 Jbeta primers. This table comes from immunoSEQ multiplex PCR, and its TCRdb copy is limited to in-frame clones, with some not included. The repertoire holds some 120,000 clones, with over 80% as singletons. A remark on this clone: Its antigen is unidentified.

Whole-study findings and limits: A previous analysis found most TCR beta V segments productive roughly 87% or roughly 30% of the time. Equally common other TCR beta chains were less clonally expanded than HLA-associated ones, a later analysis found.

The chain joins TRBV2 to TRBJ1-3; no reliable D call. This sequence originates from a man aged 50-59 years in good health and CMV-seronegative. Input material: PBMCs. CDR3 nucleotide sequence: TGTGCCAGCAGTGTCCCGGGAGGGGGAAACACCATATATTTT. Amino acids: CASSVPGGGNTIYF.